Included here is one TCR beta chain sequence, with context. Its cognate antigen has yet to be identified. Per-base qualities were not stored, and no clone one base away is much larger. Library generation was performed with 5' RACE. Sequencing relied on an Illumina HiSeq 2000. Template switching added a universal primer binding site, and the final cDNA carried a unique molecular identifier that allowed TCR cDNA molecules to be counted accurately. Specific primers in the conserved constant-segment region were used to synthesize first-strand cDNA for the TCR alpha and beta chains. To control for contamination, every cDNA library carried two barcodes: a SMART-Mk sample barcode plus Illumina barcodes. TruSeq adapter sequences, together with Illumina sample barcodes, were added in two successive PCR steps. Sequencing of the TCR alpha and beta cDNA libraries was done on the Illumina HiSeq platform using custom primers. The published analysis was carried out like this. MiGEC was used to process raw reads and extract unique molecular identifiers, and MiXCR was used to find CDR3 positions. Recombination models were inferred per individual with the repgenHMM and IGoR tools using an EM algorithm. Shared clonotype analysis was performed with the tcR package in R, normalizing sharing by the product of cloneset sizes. To study raw recombination free of thymic and clonal selection effects, out-of-frame nonproductive sequences were analyzed. TCRdb took the public reads, trimmed them with fastp at Q25, ran MiXCR for clone calling and kept in-frame beta chains. Rows are unified per CDR3 protein, each entry keeping the most common DNA and genes. TCRdb, not the original authors, processed these V and J calls. A total of some 500,000 distinct CDR3 sequences appear in this sample, 9.6% of them only once. The top ten clones comprise roughly 3.2% of the sample.

The CDR3 runs 16 residues from the cysteine to the phenylalanine. Solely the CDR3 DNA is kept, with 48 bases framed from the first base. V lost 7 bases and J lost 2 bases, and the count of bases not matched to a germline gene is 5. CDR1 and CDR2, per the germline V gene, are MNHEY and SVGEGT. These data originate in a study of identical twins (dated by TCRdb to about 2016). For the study in its entirety: To test whether fetal clonotypes persist, this study deep-sequenced TCR alpha and beta repertoires from monozygotic twins, from unrelated adults of various ages, and from cord blood. To rule out contamination, the twin experiments were replicated at different times with different library preparation protocols. Summary of the overall study and its limitations: Compared with coincidental sharing between unrelated individuals, out-of-frame TCR alpha sequences shared between twins had an excess of sequences with low generation probability. Excess twin sharing in beta out-of-frame sequences was weaker because fewer shared sequences lowered the signal-to-noise ratio. Because the same donors could not be followed over many years, the conclusions relied on cross-sectional statistical analysis. Out-of-frame TCR alpha sharing in monozygotic twins was systematically underestimated by recombination models, whereas sharing between unrelated individuals was in agreement with the recombination models. Invariant T cells such as MAIT and iNKT could partly confound zero-insertion analyses, although diverse VJ usage argued against such confounding for most clonotypes. Fewer insertions were carried by abundant cord blood beta clonotypes, a similar but weaker trend appeared in young adult naive repertoires, and no such trend appeared in memory repertoires.

All donors were healthy Caucasians. Three pairs of female monozygotic twins, all aged roughly 18 to 29 years, were included in the twin cohort. Peripheral blood mononuclear cells were used as the source from which RNA for TCR libraries was isolated. These data are also associated with another study on yellow fever vaccine responses in identical twins. As that second paper reports: According to the authors, in identical twins the way T cells responded to vaccination appeared partly convergent and partly personalized. In identical twins, the study followed T cell clones that responded to the vaccine with precision.

This clonotype was sampled from a young woman in good health. The chain is assembled from TRBV6-2 or TRBV6-3 and TRBJ2-4; 13 bases in the middle match TRBD2. The sequencing input was PBMCs. The DNA is TGTGCCAGCAACGGACTAGCGGGAGACTCCAAAAACATTCAGTACTTC. It encodes CASNGLAGDSKNIQYF.